These 10 T cell receptor beta chains originate from one sample sequenced in a study of a mutant IDH1 vaccine in newly diagnosed glioma. Sample time point: week 35, safety follow-up. With topical imiquimod, each dose of the vaccine consisted of 300 ug of mutant IDH1 20-mer peptide. Only in-frame clones appear in the TCRdb table, and some are missing; sequencing was by immunoSEQ multiplex PCR. Of tens of thousands of clones listed, approximately 81% were seen once; the top ten hold about 4.1%. No antigen has been assigned to these receptors. Source: PBMCs, taken from a glioma patient whose treatment included an IDH1 peptide vaccine. These TCRs come from a man aged 30 to 39 with glioma.

This clone was detected only once. The V call is TRBV4-1, the J call TRBJ2-7; 8 bases are shared with TRBD1. Looked up from germline, CDR1 is MGHRA and CDR2 is YSYEKL. V lost 1 base, J lost 7 bases, and 9 bases stayed unmatched. The CDR3 consists of 15 residues. CDR3 sequence (DNA): TGCGCCAGCAGCCAAGCAGGGGGCGCCTCAAGTGAGCAGTACTTC. Residues: CASSQAGGASSEQYF.

This CDR3 reads CASSLDEGASGNTIYF. The CDR3 nucleotides read TGTGCCAGCAGCTTAGACGAGGGGGCTTCTGGAAACACCATATATTTT. The V gene is TRBV7-9, the J gene TRBJ1-3, with 7 bases identical to TRBD1. V lost 1 base, J lost 1 base, and 4 bases stayed unmatched. The germline V gene encodes CDR1 SEHNR and CDR2 FQNEAQ (reference sequence). The CDR3 loop spans 16 amino acids.

This chain links TRBV27 with TRBJ2-5; D is ambiguous. Trimming took 8 bases from V and 5 from J, leaving 9 bases between them. This CDR3 has 11 residues. Germline V gives CDR1 MNHEY, CDR2 SMNVEV (reference sequence). The CDR3 sequence is CASRGSETQYF. The CDR3 DNA reads as TGTGCCAGCCGAGGATCGGAGACCCAGTACTTC.

This chain uses TRBV5-1 with TRBJ2-5; a possible D gene is TRBD2 (6 bases). This CDR3 region has 15 residues. Trimming took 0 bases from V and 5 from J, leaving 14 bases between them. Germline CDR1 and CDR2: SGHRS and YFSETQ. The CDR3 loop reads CASSLERAPGETQYF. CDR3 bases: TGCGCCAGCAGCTTGGAGCGGGCTCCGGGTGAGACCCAGTACTTC.

The chain joins TRBV15 to TRBJ2-7, with 10 bases aligning to TRBD2. Germline V gene sequence: CDR1 LNHNV, CDR2 YYDKDF (reference sequence). The CDR3 length is 14 residues. V trimming: 6 bases; J trimming: 6 bases; junction bases outside the gene matches: 8. This CDR3 is CATRTLAGTSEQYF. The CDR3 nucleotides are TGTGCCACCAGGACACTAGCGGGGACCTCCGAGCAGTACTTC.

The genes are TRBV4-1 and TRBJ2-7; tentatively, D is TRBD2 (5 bases). V lost 1 base and J lost 7, with 17 bases in between. Germline CDR1 reads MGHRA; CDR2 reads YSYEKL. The CDR3 runs 15 residues. CDR3: CASSQAPPVPGEQYF. The CDR3 DNA follows: TGCGCCAGCAGCCAAGCTCCCCCCGTACCGGGAGAGCAGTACTTC.

This chain connects TRBV7-9 to TRBJ2-2, with 8 bases matching TRBD1. The CDR3 runs 15 residues. Germline CDR1 SEHNR, CDR2 FQNEAQ (reference sequence). V was clipped by 2 bases and J by 3 bases; unmatched bases: 2. This chain's CDR3 is CASSLQGAYTGELFF. CDR3 DNA sequence: TGTGCCAGCAGCTTACAGGGGGCCTACACCGGGGAGCTGTTTTTT.

CDR3 bases: TGTGCCAGCAGCCTTAAAGAGACCCAGTACTTC. Residues: CASSLKETQYF. V gene TRBV14 combines with J gene TRBJ2-5; D not resolved. The germline V gene encodes CDR1 SGHDN and CDR2 FVKESK. The CDR3 sequence is 11 residues long. Trimming left V 4 bases short and J 3 bases short, with 3 bases between.

The V gene is TRBV7-9, the J gene TRBJ1-1; D is unclear. Per the germline V gene, CDR1 is SEHNR and CDR2 is FQNEAQ (reference sequence). The CDR3 length is 13 residues. Deletions cut 4 bases from V and 2 bases from J, with 8 bases between. The CDR3 loop reads CASSSGANTEAFF. In DNA, the CDR3 is TGTGCCAGCAGCTCAGGAGCTAACACTGAAGCTTTCTTT.

V is TRBV5-1 and J is TRBJ1-3, with 7 bases lining up with TRBD1. Germline assignment: CDR1 SGHRS and CDR2 YFSETQ. The CDR3 covers 15 residues. Germline trimming cut 5 bases from V and 0 bases from J; bases unmatched to any gene: 5. CDR3 amino acids: CASRRDSSSGNTIYF. The DNA for the CDR3 is TGCGCCAGCAGGCGGGACAGTTCCTCTGGAAACACCATATATTTT.